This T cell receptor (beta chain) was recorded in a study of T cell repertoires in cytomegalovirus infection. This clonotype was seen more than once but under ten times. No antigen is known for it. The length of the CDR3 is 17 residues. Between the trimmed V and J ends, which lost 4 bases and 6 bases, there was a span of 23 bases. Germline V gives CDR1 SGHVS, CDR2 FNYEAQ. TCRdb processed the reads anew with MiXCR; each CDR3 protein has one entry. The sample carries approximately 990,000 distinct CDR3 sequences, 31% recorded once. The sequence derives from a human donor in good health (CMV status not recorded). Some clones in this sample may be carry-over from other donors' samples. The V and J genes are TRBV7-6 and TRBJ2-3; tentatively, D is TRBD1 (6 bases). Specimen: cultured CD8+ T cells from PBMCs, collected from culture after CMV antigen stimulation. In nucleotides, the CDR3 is TGTGCCAGCAGCTCTAAGCGGACAGAGAAGAACGAGGATACGCAGTATTTT. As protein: CASSSKRTEKNEDTQYF.